The sequence of this T cell receptor beta chain was determined in a study of neurological immune-mediated disorders. Background on the study: Multiple sclerosis patients (n ≈ 34) included 31 with relapsing-remitting and 3 with secondary progressive disease. Study results and limitations: None of the CDR3 amino acid sequences in expanded clones turned up in more than one subject, which points to private repertoires in all groups. Neither clinical nor MRI features showed any association with the multiple sclerosis repertoire cluster, and the authors stated that larger cohorts are needed.

The length of the CDR3 is 16 residues. The ends were cut back, 5 bases at V and 4 bases at J, with 17 bases in the middle. Germline loops: CDR1 SGHNT, CDR2 YENEEA. Synthesis of cDNA was carried out by template-switch 5'RACE. The reaction used 10-nucleotide random UMIs. TCRdb reprocessed the 5' RACE reads with MiXCR, giving one entry per CDR3 protein. The profile covers 50,000 to 80,000 distinct CDR3 sequences, with roughly 3.2% appearing a single time and approximately 3.7% taken by the ten largest. This clonotype was seen repeatedly, ten times or more. Its cognate antigen is unknown. The clonotype was recovered from a man aged 35 to 55 with multiple sclerosis. The chain couples TRBV11-3 to TRBJ2-2, with a possible D match to TRBD2 (5 bases). Sequencing was performed on PBMCs. In DNA form, the CDR3 reads TGTGCCAGCAGCCCATTGGCGCGGGTGGGCACCGGGGAGCTGTTTTTT. As protein: CASSPLARVGTGELFF.